This T cell receptor (beta chain) was retrieved from a study of cytomegalovirus exposure and HLA in healthy donors. Overall study findings and caveats: A later analysis, which compared TCR beta chains of equal frequency, found the HLA-associated ones more clonally expanded. The study put some 150 TCR beta chains on its list as cytomegalovirus-associated.

It was with 60 Vbeta and 13 Jbeta primers that the PCR ran. Generated by immunoSEQ multiplex PCR, the TCRdb table keeps only in-frame clones and is missing some. In the table there are 90,000 to 110,000 clones, roughly 67% of which are singletons. Unmatched junction bases numbered 8, after V lost 5 bases and J lost 6 bases. This CDR3 has 14 amino acids. Germline V gives CDR1 WSHSY, CDR2 SAAADI. For this clone: The target antigen is unknown.

The chain has TRBV10-2 and TRBJ2-7; 9 positions agree with TRBD1. What was sequenced was PBMCs. This receptor was identified in a man aged 40-49 years in good health and CMV-seronegative. The CDR3 loop is CASSTGTGLAEQYF. CDR3 coding DNA: TGCGCCAGCAGTACCGGGACAGGGCTAGCCGAGCAGTACTTC.